This T cell receptor beta chain was profiled in a study of OX40 agonist ivuxolimab in advanced cancers. The study's findings and limits: Compared with others, partial responders at 0.1-3.0 mg/kg displayed clonal expansion among the lowest.

Samples of blood were obtained at baseline, on cycle 4 day 1, and on cycle 7 day 1. This clone was detected a few times. Its specificity is unknown. This CDR3 contains 14 residues. V trimming: 0 bases; J trimming: 6 bases; junction bases outside the gene matches: 4. Germline-derived CDR1 and CDR2 are SGHAT and FQNNGV. The data were produced by immunoSEQ multiplex PCR, yet TCRdb's version contains in-frame clones alone and is incomplete. The sample holds 60,000 to 65,000 clones; 80% to 95% are singletons and the top ten take about 13%. The chain links TRBV11-2 to TRBJ2-7, with 8 positions matching TRBD2. The receptor's source is an adult with an advanced solid tumor such as melanoma, head and neck, liver or kidney cancer. Sequencing was performed on CD4+ or CD8+ T cells sorted from blood, taken in a trial of the OX40 agonist ivuxolimab. DNA for the CDR3: TGTGCCAGCAGCTTAGAGGGGACTAGTGCCGAGCAGTACTTC. Its protein product is CASSLEGTSAEQYF.